This passage covers 11 T cell receptor beta chains from one sample sequenced in a study of post-analysis software for immune sequencing data. For these receptors, no antigen is known. Findings and limits, study-wide: There were five TRBV segments more frequent in patients than controls, and TRBV5-6, TRBV5-1 and TRBV20-1 were among them.

The TCR beta cDNA libraries carried unique molecular identifiers. TCRdb ran MiXCR on the PCR reads and lists one entry per CDR3 protein. This table holds 800,000 to 950,000 distinct CDR3 sequences, approximately 53% found once. The sequencing input was blood. These receptors were obtained from a girl aged 5-17 years with multiple sclerosis.

This rearrangement joins TRBV4-2 to TRBJ2-1; 9 bases match TRBD2. The CDR3 covers 15 residues. Per the germline V gene, CDR1 is LGHNA and CDR2 is YNFKEQ. With V trimmed by 3 bases and J by 9 bases, 9 bases remained unmatched. The chain's CDR3 is CASSQIAGGPGEQFF. The CDR3 coding sequence is TGTGCCAGCAGCCAGATTGCGGGAGGGCCCGGTGAGCAGTTCTTC.

In this sample, this clonotype turned up a few times. CDR3 DNA: TGCAGCGCTGGGACTAGCGGGAGTAATCTGGGAGAGACCCAGTACTTC. Translating gives CSAGTSGSNLGETQYF. The J gene is TRBJ2-5, the V gene TRBV29-1; 14 bases map to TRBD2. The CDR3 length is 16 residues. With V trimmed by 7 bases and J by 4 bases, 11 bases remained unmatched. Germline CDR1 SQVTM, CDR2 ANQGSEA.

This clonotype was seen more than once but under ten times. The chain recombines TRBV5-8 with TRBJ1-2, with D maybe TRBD1 (6 bases). Per germline, CDR1 SGHTS and CDR2 YDEGEE. Trimming shortened V by 0 bases and J by 2 bases, and 14 bases separated the two germline ends. The CDR3 has 16 amino acids. The CDR3 DNA sequence: TGTGCCAGCAGCTTGGCAAGATGGGGGGCGAACTATGGCTACACCTTC. It encodes CASSLARWGANYGYTF.

The V call is TRBV5-1, the J call TRBJ2-7, with D perhaps matching TRBD1 (6 bases). V was clipped by 4 bases and J by 3 bases, with 14 bases between them. The germline V gene has CDR1 SGHRS and CDR2 YFSETQ. CDR3 size: 14 residues. The chain's CDR3 is CASSPGTTVYEQYF. The CDR3 DNA is TGCGCCAGCAGCCCCGGGACAACCGTCTACGAGCAGTACTTC.

The V and J genes are TRBV7-8 and TRBJ2-5; the D gene is possibly TRBD1 (5 bases). V was trimmed by 1 base and J by 5 bases, leaving 17 bases between them. Germline V gives CDR1 SGHVS, CDR2 FQNEAQ. The CDR3 is 16 residues long. CDR3 sequence (DNA): TGTGCCAGCAGCTTAGAAGATAGACCGAAGGGGGAGACCCAGTACTTC. Its protein product is CASSLEDRPKGETQYF.

The chain links TRBV2 to TRBJ2-5; D possibly matches TRBD1 or TRBD2 (5 bases each). The J call may be wrong; the DNA end is better matched by TRBJ2-7. The CDR3 loop spans 15 amino acids. Germline V CDR1 and CDR2: SNHLY, FYNNEI. Here the CDR3 DNA reads TGTGCCAGCAGCGGTGGCCCGTCTAGGGACGGCGAGCAGTACTTC. Protein: CASSGGPSRDGEQYF.

V usage is TRBV12-3 or TRBV12-4 and J usage is TRBJ1-1, with TRBD1 as a possible D gene (5 bases). V lost 6 bases, J lost 1 base, and 12 bases lay in between. The CDR3 spans 14 residues. CDR3 sequence: CASRGGVKNTEAFF. The CDR3, as DNA: TGTGCCAGCAGGGGGGGAGTTAAGAACACTGAAGCTTTCTTT.

DNA of the CDR3: TGTGCCATCAGTGTCGCCAGTCTAAGCTCCTACGAGCAGTACTTC. Translation: CAISVASLSSYEQYF. J is TRBJ2-7 and V is TRBV10-3; no firm D call. CDR1 is ENHRY and CDR2 is SYGVKD in the germline V gene. V was cut by 4 bases and J by 0 bases, with 13 bases left in between. The CDR3 spans 15 residues.

The chain carries TRBV5-1 and TRBJ1-2; 9 nucleotides match TRBD1. The CDR3 runs to 15 residues. With V trimmed by 3 bases and J by 4 bases, 7 bases remained unmatched. Germline assignment: CDR1 SGHRS and CDR2 YFSETQ. The CDR3 spells CASSSGTGYGYGYTF. The CDR3 nucleotides are TGCGCCAGCAGCTCTGGGACAGGGTACGGCTATGGCTACACCTTC.

The CDR3 spells CASSLGGALETQYF. CDR3 coding DNA: TGTGCCAGCAGCTTAGGGGGGGCCTTGGAGACCCAGTACTTC. The V call is TRBV5-5, the J call TRBJ2-5; possibly TRBD2 for D (7 bases). With 2 bases removed from V and 5 bases from J, the gap between germline ends came to 13 bases. This CDR3 is built from 14 residues. Looked up from germline, CDR1 is SGHKS and CDR2 is YYEKEE (reference sequence).

The chain has TRBV4-1 and TRBJ2-3, with 12 bases that match TRBD2. This CDR3 spans 18 amino acids. CDR1 MGHRA and CDR2 YSYEKL come from the germline V gene. V gave up 4 bases and J gave up 4 bases; unmatched junction bases: 12. The CDR3 reads CASSPTRRASGRADTQYF. The CDR3 region has the DNA TGCGCCAGCAGCCCCACCCGGAGGGCTAGCGGGAGGGCAGATACGCAGTATTTT.